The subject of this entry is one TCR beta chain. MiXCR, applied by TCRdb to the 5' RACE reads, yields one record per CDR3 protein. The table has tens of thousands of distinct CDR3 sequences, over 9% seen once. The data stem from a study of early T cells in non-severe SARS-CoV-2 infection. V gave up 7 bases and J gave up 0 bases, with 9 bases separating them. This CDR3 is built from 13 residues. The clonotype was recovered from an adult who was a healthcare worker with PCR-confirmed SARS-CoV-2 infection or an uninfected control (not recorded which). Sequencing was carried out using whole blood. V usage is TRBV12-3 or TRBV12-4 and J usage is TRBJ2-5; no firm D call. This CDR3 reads CASNHENQETQYF. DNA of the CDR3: TGTGCCAGCAATCACGAGAACCAAGAGACCCAGTACTTC.